This record covers a single T cell receptor (beta chain). Its cognate antigen has yet to be identified. No per-base quality is available; no much larger clone lies one base away. The data are from a study of T cell responses to AZD1222 COVID-19 vaccine (dated by TCRdb to about 2021). Context from the whole study: AZD1222 recipients whose second dose came at about 4 weeks and those whose second dose came at about 12 weeks were combined into one group, since spike-specific TCR depth and breadth did not differ between the two schedules. A total of 233 trial participants underwent TCR sequencing, of whom 200 to 220 had received two doses of AZD1222 and roughly 26 had received two doses of the MenACWY control vaccine. Trial participants were enrolled by age into 18-55, 56-69 and 70-plus year subgroups, with 148, 28 and 57 TCR-sequenced participants respectively.

The CDR3 regions of human TCRbeta chains were analyzed by immunosequencing. From the authors' description of their analysis: TCRs in the repertoires were compared against a reference library of SARS-CoV-2-specific TCRs that had been generated with the MIRA antigen-specificity platform. Breadth meant the fraction of unique TCRs that were SARS-CoV-2-associated, whereas depth meant the fraction of total T cells that were SARS-CoV-2-associated. Each spike-specific TCR was assigned to its reactive spike region and to a CD4 or CD8 class using the MIRA data. Log10-transformed breadth and depth values were compared by one-way ANOVA with Sidak's multiple comparisons tests. The table comes from immuneACCESS by way of TCRdb, which keeps in-frame sequences with V and J called. Part of the clones is missing from these tables; in studies checked, under half for an unresolved V gene and the rest for unknown reasons. That table supplies the V and J calls and clone size; D and trimming were determined from the DNA. This sample lists about 83,000 clones; around 89% were detected once. Jointly, the top ten make up around 29% of the sample.

V loses 2 bases, J loses 6 bases, and the germline ends lie 14 bases apart. The cysteine opens and the phenylalanine closes a CDR3 of 14 amino acids. Only CDR3 DNA is held: 42 bases, read in frame from base 1. The germline V gene provides CDR1 SGHVS and CDR2 FNYEAQ. Broader findings and caveats from the paper: The 56-69-year group was small, and its depth increase did not reach significance, likely because of low power. Epitopes outside the regions mutated in the B.1.351 and B.1.1.7 variants were reportedly recognized by nearly half of the unique spike-specific TCRs. Participants were mostly white British and included more females than males, and it was suggested by the authors that clonal diversity may have been underestimated. Conclusions about previously exposed vaccinees are limited, since just a handful of AZD1222 recipients were seropositive for SARS-CoV-2 at baseline. A significant rise in spike-specific TCR breadth and depth was observed after two AZD1222 doses relative to day 0 and relative to MenACWY recipients. Because no day 14 peak-response samples were available, the repertoires could be characterized only after the peak T cell response. The vaccine-associated CD4 TCRs covered the entire spike protein, and the dominant responses fell in regions 160-218 and 743-854.

Sample time point, as interpreted from the label and publication: baseline before first vaccination. Vaccinee samples were obtained from the UK trials COV001 and COV002, which included a single-blind randomized controlled phase 2/3 trial of AZD1222 (ChAdOx1 nCoV-19) in healthy adults. Trial participant PBMC samples were collected at day 0 and day 28 after the second dose for TCRbeta chain sequencing. The material sequenced was peripheral blood, taken on day 0 of AZD1222 vaccination. In this chain, TRBV7-6 is recombined with TRBJ2-7; TRBD2 is perhaps the D gene, given 7 matching bases. The TCR sequence derives from an adult in good health. Here the CDR3 is given as CASSLRGGSGEQYF. The sequence in DNA is TGTGCCAGCAGCTTAAGGGGGGGAAGCGGCGAGCAGTACTTC.